This TCR beta chain is drawn from a study of blood T cell repertoires in COVID-19. Profiling relied on immunoSEQ multiplex PCR, and the TCRdb table lists in-frame clones only, not all of them. The sample includes roughly 38,000 clones, approximately 93% of them seen just once. The junction had 9 bases not matched to a gene; V was cut back by 5 bases and J by 7 bases. Germline CDR1 is SGHTA and CDR2 is FQGNSA. The CDR3 spans 16 residues. The sequence was obtained from a man aged 45-60 years with active COVID-19. Sequencing used peripheral blood. The chain combines TRBV7-2 with TRBJ2-1; 12 bases are shared with TRBD2. CDR3 residues: CASSGSGTSGQNEQFF. The CDR3 DNA is TGTGCCAGCAGCGGATCCGGGACTAGCGGGCAAAATGAGCAGTTCTTC.